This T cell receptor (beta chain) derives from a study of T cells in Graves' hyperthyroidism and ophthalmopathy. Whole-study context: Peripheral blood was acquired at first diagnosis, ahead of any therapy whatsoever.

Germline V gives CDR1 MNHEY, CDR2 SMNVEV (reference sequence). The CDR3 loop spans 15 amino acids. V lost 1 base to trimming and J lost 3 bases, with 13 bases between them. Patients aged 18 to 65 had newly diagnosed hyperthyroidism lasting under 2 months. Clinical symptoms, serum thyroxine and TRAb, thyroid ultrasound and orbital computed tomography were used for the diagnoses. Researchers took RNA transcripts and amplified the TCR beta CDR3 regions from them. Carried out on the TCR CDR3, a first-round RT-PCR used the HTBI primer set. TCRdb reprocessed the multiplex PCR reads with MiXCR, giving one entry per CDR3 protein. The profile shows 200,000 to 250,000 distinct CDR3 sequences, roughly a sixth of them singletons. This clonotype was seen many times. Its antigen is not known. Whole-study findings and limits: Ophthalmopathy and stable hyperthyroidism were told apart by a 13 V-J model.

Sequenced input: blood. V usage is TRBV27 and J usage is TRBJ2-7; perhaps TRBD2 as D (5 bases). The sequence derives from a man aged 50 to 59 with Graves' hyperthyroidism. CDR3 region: CASSLFRGDGYEQYF. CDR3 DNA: TGTGCCAGCAGTTTATTTCGGGGAGACGGCTACGAGCAGTACTTC.